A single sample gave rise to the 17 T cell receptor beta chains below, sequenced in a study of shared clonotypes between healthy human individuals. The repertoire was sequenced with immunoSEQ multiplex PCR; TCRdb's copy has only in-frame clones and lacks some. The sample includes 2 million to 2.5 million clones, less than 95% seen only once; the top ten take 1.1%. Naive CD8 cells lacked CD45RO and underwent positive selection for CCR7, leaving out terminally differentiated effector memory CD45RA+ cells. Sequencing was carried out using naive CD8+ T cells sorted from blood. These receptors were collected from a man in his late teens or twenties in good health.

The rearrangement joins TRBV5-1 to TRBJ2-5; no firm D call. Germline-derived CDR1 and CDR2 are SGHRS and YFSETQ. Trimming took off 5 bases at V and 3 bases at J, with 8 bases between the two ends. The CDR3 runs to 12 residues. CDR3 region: CASRLIEETQYF. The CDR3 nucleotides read TGCGCCAGCAGGCTCATAGAAGAGACCCAGTACTTC.

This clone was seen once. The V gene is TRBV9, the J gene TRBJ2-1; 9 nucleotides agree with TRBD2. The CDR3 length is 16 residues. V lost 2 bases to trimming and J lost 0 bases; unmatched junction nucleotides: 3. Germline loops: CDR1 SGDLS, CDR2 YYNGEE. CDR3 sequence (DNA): TGTGCCAGCAGCGTGGTTAGCGGGAGCTCCTACAATGAGCAGTTCTTC. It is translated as CASSVVSGSSYNEQFF. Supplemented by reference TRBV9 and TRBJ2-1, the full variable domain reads DSGVTQTPKHLITATGQRVTLRCSPRSGDLSVYWYQQSLDQGLQFLIQYYNGEERAKGNILERFSAQQFPDLHSELNLSSLELGDSALYFCASSVVSGSSYNEQFFGPGTRLTVL.

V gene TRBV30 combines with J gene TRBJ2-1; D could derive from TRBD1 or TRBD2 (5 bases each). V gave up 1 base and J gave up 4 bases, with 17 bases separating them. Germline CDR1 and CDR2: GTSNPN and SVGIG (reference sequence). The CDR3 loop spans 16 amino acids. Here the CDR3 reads CAWSDRSGGWYNEQFF. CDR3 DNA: TGTGCCTGGAGTGACCGGTCTGGGGGTTGGTACAATGAGCAGTTCTTC. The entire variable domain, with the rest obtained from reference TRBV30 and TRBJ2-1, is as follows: SQTIHQWPATLVQPVGSPLSLECTVEGTSNPNLYWYRQAAGRGLQLLFYSVGIGQISSEVPQNLSASRPQDRQFILSSKKLLLSDSGFYLCAWSDRSGGWYNEQFFGPGTRLTVL.

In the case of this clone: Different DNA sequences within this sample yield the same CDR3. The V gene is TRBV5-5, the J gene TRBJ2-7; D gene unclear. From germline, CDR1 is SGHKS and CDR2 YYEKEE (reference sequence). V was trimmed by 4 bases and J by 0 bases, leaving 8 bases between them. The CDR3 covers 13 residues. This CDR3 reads CASSPPGSYEQYF. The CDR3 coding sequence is TGTGCCAGCAGCCCCCCAGGCTCCTACGAGCAGTACTTC.

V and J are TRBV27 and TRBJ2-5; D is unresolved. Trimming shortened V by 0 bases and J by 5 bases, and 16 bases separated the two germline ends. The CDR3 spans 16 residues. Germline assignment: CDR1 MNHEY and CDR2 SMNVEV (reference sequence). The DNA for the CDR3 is TGTGCCAGCAGTTTATCGTGGCGGCACGCCAGGGAGACCCAGTACTTC. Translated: CASSLSWRHARETQYF.

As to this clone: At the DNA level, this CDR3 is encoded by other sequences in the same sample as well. CDR3 coding DNA: TGTGCCAGCAGTTTGACAGGGCTCTCCTACGAGCAGTACTTC. This codes for CASSLTGLSYEQYF. The chain employs TRBV27 and TRBJ2-7, with TRBD1 matching over 7 bases. The length of the CDR3 is 14 residues. V dropped 3 bases and J dropped 0; count of bases not matched to a gene: 2. Germline lookup yields CDR1 MNHEY and CDR2 SMNVEV (reference sequence).

The DNA of the CDR3 is TGTGCCAGCAGTGAAACCGGGACAGCGGCTAACTATGGCTACACCTTC. Translated, it gives CASSETGTAANYGYTF. The chain recombines TRBV6-1 with TRBJ1-2; 7 nucleotides line up with TRBD1. The germline V gene encodes CDR1 MNHNS and CDR2 SASEGT. Trimming removed 2 bases from V and 0 bases from J; junction bases left unmatched: 6. The CDR3 is 16 residues long.

This CDR3 reads CASSRDSSSTDTQYF. The CDR3 bases are TGTGCCAGCAGCCGGGACAGCTCTAGCACAGATACGCAGTATTTT. The chain joins TRBV5-6 to TRBJ2-3, with TRBD1 matching 7 bases. Unmatched junction bases numbered 5, after V lost 4 bases and J lost 0 bases. From germline, CDR1 is SGHDT and CDR2 YYEEEE. The CDR3 has 15 residues.

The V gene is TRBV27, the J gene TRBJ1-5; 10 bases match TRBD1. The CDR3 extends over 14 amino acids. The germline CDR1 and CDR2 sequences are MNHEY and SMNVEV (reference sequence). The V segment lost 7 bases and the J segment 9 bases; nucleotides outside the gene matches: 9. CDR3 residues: CASTRTGGILPQHF. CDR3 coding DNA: TGTGCCAGCACTAGGACAGGGGGAATATTGCCCCAGCATTTT.

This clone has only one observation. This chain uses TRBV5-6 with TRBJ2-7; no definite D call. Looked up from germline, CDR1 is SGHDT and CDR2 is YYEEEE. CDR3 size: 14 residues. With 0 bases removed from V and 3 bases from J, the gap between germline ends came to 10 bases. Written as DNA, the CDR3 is TGTGCCAGCAGCTTGGAACAGAACCTCTACGAGCAGTACTTC. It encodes CASSLEQNLYEQYF. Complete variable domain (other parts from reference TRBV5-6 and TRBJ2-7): DAGVTQSPTHLIKTRGQQVTLRCSPKSGHDTVSWYQQALGQGPQFIFQYYEEEERQRGNFPDRFSGHQFPNYSSELNVNALLLGDSALYLCASSLEQNLYEQYFGPGTRLTVT.

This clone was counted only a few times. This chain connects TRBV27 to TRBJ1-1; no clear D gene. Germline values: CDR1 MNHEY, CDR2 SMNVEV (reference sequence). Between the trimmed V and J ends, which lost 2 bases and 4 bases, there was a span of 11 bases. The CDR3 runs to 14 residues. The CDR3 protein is CASSLTQRGTEAFF. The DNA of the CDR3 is TGTGCCAGCAGTTTAACACAGCGGGGCACTGAAGCTTTCTTT.

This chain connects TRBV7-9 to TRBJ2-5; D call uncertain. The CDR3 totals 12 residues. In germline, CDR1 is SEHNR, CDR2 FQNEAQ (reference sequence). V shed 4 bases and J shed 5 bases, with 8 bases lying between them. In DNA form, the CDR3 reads TGTGCCAGCAGCTCGATGAGGGAGACCCAGTACTTC. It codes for CASSSMRETQYF.

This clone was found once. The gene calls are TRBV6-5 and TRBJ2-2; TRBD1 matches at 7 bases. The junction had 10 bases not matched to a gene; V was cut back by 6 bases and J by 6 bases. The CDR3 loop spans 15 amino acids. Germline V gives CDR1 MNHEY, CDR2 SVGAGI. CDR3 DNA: TGTGCCAGCAGCCAAAGGGGGCAATGGGCCGGGGAGCTGTTTTTT. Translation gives CASSQRGQWAGELFF.

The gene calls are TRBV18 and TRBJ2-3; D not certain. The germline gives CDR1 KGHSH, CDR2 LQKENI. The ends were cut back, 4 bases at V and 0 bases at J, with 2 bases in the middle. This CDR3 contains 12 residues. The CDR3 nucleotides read TGTGCCAGCTCACAGAGCACAGATACGCAGTATTTT. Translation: CASSQSTDTQYF.

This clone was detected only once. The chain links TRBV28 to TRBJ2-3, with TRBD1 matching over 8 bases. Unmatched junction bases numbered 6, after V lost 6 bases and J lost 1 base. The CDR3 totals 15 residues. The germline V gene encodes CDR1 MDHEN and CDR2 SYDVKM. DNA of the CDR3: TGTGCCAGCAGCATAGGACAGGGCGGCACAGATACGCAGTATTTT. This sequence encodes CASSIGQGGTDTQYF.

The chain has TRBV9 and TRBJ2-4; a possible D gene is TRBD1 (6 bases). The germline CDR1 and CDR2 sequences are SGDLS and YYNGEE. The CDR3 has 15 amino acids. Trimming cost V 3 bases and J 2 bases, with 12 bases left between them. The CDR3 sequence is CASSAEQGTKNIQYF. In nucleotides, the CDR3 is TGTGCCAGCAGCGCCGAACAGGGTACCAAAAACATTCAGTACTTC.

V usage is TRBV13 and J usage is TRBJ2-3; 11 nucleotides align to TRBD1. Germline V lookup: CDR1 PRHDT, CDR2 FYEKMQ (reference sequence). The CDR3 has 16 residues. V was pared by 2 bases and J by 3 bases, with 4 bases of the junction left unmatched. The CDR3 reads CASSLSDRGQTDTQYF. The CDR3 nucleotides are TGTGCCAGCAGCTTATCGGACAGGGGGCAAACAGATACGCAGTATTTT.